One and the same sample provided the 9 T cell receptor beta chains below, sequenced in a study of blood T cell repertoires in COVID-19. TCRdb's table, derived via immunoSEQ multiplex PCR, lists solely in-frame clones and lacks some. The sample includes 90,000 to 100,000 clones, 86% of them seen just once. Specimen: peripheral blood. All receptors come from a man at least 80 years old with acute or convalescent COVID-19.

In this sample, this clone turned up a few times. The chain has TRBV29-1 and TRBJ2-1; perhaps TRBD1 as D (5 bases). The CDR3 is made up of 10 amino acids. Per germline, CDR1 SQVTM and CDR2 ANQGSEA. The V gene lost 7 bases and the J gene lost 8 bases, with 9 bases spanning the gap. CDR3 DNA: TGCAGCGGCGGACACGATGAGCAGTTCTTC. Its protein is CSGGHDEQFF.

The CDR3 is CASSQGGGFAYEQYF. The DNA for the CDR3 is TGTGCCAGCAGCCAAGGGGGGGGCTTCGCCTACGAGCAGTACTTC. This sequence joins TRBV28 and TRBJ2-7, with D maybe TRBD2 (7 bases). The CDR3 sequence is 15 residues long. The V gene's germline CDR1 is MDHEN and CDR2 SYDVKM. V was pared by 6 bases and J by 2 bases, with 17 bases between. Complete variable domain (other parts from reference TRBV28 and TRBJ2-7): DVKVTQSSRYLVKRTGEKVFLECVQDMDHENMFWYRQDPGLGLRLIYFSYDVKMKEKGDIPEGYSVSREKKERFSLILESASTNQTSMYLCASSQGGGFAYEQYFGPGTRLTVT.

The chain is built from TRBV28 and TRBJ1-4; TRBD1 matches at 10 bases. The CDR3 runs 13 residues. V gave up 8 bases and J gave up 6 bases; unmatched junction bases: 3. Germline assignment: CDR1 MDHEN and CDR2 SYDVKM. CDR3 sequence: CASYGQGDEKLFF. The CDR3 region has the DNA TGTGCCAGCTACGGACAGGGGGATGAAAAACTGTTTTTT. Based on the CDR3 plus reference TRBV28 and TRBJ1-4, the full variable domain is DVKVTQSSRYLVKRTGEKVFLECVQDMDHENMFWYRQDPGLGLRLIYFSYDVKMKEKGDIPEGYSVSREKKERFSLILESASTNQTSMYLCASYGQGDEKLFFGSGTQLSVL.

This chain links TRBV6-1 with TRBJ1-2; D is unclear. From germline, CDR1 is MNHNS and CDR2 SASEGT. CDR3 length: 14 amino acids. V was trimmed by 2 bases and J by 8 bases, leaving 15 bases between them. The CDR3 loop is CASSEILTRSGYTF. In DNA, the CDR3 is TGTGCCAGCAGTGAAATCCTAACCCGGTCAGGCTACACCTTC.

About this clone itself: A read error may account for a junction end that differs from germline. The rearrangement joins TRBV2 to TRBJ2-1; 7 positions agree with TRBD1. The CDR3 totals 11 residues. The V gene's germline CDR1 is SNHLY and CDR2 FYNNEI. The CDR3 coding sequence is TGTGCCAGCATTAGAGACAGGGAGCCGTTCTTC. Its protein product is CASIRDREPFF.

This clone was observed a single time. This chain connects TRBV3-1 (or the pseudogene TRBV3-2) to TRBJ2-5; maybe TRBD1 (6 bases). CDR1 is LGHDT, CDR2 YNNKEL, per germline (reference sequence). The CDR3 loop spans 15 amino acids. V lost 4 bases, J lost 2 bases, and 14 bases lay in between. The CDR3 region has the DNA TGTGCCAGCAGCCTCAGGGGACGGATACAAGAGACCCAGTACTTC. It encodes CASSLRGRIQETQYF.

The count of this clone is one. This chain joins TRBV5-4 and TRBJ2-5; 9 bases are a match to TRBD2. Germline assignment: CDR1 SGHNT and CDR2 YYREEE (reference sequence). V gave up 1 base and J gave up 1 base; unmatched junction bases: 5. This CDR3 spans 16 amino acids. This CDR3 reads CASSLLSSGAQETQYF. The CDR3 DNA is TGTGCCAGCAGCTTGTTGTCTAGCGGGGCCCAAGAGACCCAGTACTTC.

In its sample, this clone was seen a few times. CDR3 in DNA: TGTGCCAGCAGTTCGCGTAAGCAAACCATTGCCGCGAACACTGAAGCTTTCTTT. It codes for CASSSRKQTIAANTEAFF. The rearrangement links TRBV27 to TRBJ1-1, with D hard to call. V gave up 4 bases and J gave up 1 base, with 22 bases separating them. Germline V CDR1 and CDR2: MNHEY, SMNVEV (reference sequence). The CDR3 has 18 residues.

The CDR3: CASSLQRINEQFF. The CDR3 DNA reads TGTGCCAGCAGCCTCCAGAGGATAAATGAGCAGTTCTTC. The genes are TRBV3-1 (or the pseudogene TRBV3-2) and TRBJ2-1; unclear D gene. CDR3 length equals 13 residues. Germline assignment: CDR1 LGHDT and CDR2 YNNKEL (reference sequence). Trimming took 4 bases from V and 7 from J, leaving 11 bases between them.